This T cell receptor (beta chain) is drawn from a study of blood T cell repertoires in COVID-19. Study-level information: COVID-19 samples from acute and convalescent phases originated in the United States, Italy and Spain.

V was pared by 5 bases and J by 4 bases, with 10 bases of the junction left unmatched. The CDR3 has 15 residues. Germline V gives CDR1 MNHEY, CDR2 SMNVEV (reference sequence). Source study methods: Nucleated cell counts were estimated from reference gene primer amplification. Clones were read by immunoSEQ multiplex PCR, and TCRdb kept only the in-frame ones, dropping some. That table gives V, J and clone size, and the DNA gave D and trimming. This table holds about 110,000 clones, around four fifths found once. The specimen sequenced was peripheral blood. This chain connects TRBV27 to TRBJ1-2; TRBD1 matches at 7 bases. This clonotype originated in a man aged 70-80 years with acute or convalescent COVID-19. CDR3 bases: TGTGCCAGCAGTCCCCAAACAGGGGTAAGCTATGGCTACACCTTC. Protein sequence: CASSPQTGVSYGYTF.